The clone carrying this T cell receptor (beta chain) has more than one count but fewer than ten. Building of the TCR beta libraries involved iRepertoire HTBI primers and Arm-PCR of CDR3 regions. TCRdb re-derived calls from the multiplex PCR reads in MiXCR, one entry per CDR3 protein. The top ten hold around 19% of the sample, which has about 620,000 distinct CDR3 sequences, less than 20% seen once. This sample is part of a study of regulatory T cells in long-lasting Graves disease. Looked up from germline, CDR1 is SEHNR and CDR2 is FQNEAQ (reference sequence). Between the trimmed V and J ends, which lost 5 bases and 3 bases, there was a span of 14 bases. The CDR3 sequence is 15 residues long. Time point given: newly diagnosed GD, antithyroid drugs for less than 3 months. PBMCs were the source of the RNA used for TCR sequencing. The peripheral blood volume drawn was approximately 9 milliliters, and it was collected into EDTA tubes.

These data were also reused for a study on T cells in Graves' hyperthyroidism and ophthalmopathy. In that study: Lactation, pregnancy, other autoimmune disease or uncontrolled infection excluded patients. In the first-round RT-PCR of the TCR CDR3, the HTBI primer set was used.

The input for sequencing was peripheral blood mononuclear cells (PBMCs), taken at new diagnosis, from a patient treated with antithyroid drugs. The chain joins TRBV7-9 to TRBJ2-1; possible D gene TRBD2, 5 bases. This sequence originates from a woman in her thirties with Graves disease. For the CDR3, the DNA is TGTGCCAGCAGCCCCCGGGGTTCCCTCTACAATGAGCAGTTCTTC. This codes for CASSPRGSLYNEQFF.